A selection of T cell receptor beta chains follows, all from one sample in a study of early T cells in non-severe SARS-CoV-2 infection. Via MiXCR, TCRdb re-called the 5' RACE reads, giving one row per CDR3 protein. Of tens of thousands of distinct CDR3 sequences listed, more than 6% were seen once; the top ten hold roughly 4.1%. The sequencing sample was made of whole blood. These TCRs come from an adult who was a healthcare worker with PCR-confirmed SARS-CoV-2 infection or an uninfected control (not recorded which). Both conserved end residues are part of each CDR3. The order of the fields is V gene, clone size, J gene, D gene, CDR3 DNA, CDR3 protein. A D gene is named only where the DNA matches it firmly. Not all rows give a size; the values are once, few, many and, for expanded clones, a class.

V: TRBV24-1; size: .; J: TRBJ2-7; D: .; DNA: TGTGCCACCAGTGATTCGGCGGACAGACCTCCCTACGAGCAGTACTTC; CDR3: CATSDSADRPPYEQYF
V: TRBV7-8; size: few; J: TRBJ1-4; D: .; DNA: TGTGCCAGCAGCCCAACTAATGAAAAACTGTTTTTT; CDR3: CASSPTNEKLFF
V: TRBV29-1; size: .; J: TRBJ2-5; D: TRBD1; DNA: TGCAGCGCTTGGGCGGGGACAGGGGGTCCAGAGACCCAGTACTTC; CDR3: CSAWAGTGGPETQYF
V: TRBV6-5; size: .; J: TRBJ2-7; D: TRBD2; DNA: TGTGCCACGGGGACTAGCGGAGGGAGCTCCTACGAGCAGTACTTC; CDR3: CATGTSGGSSYEQYF
V: TRBV5-1; size: many; J: TRBJ2-2; D: .; DNA: TGCGCCAGCAGCTTGGATCCGCAGACCGGGGAGCTGTTTTTT; CDR3: CASSLDPQTGELFF
V: TRBV29-1; size: medium-sized; J: TRBJ1-4; D: .; DNA: TGCAGCGTTGAAGGTGCCTTGACTAATGAAAAACTGTTTTTT; CDR3: CSVEGALTNEKLFF
V: TRBV18; size: many; J: TRBJ1-2; D: .; DNA: TGTGCCAGCTCACCGACAGAGGCTAACTATGGCTACACCTTC; CDR3: CASSPTEANYGYTF
V: TRBV9; size: .; J: TRBJ2-1; D: TRBD1; DNA: TGTGCCAGCAGCGTAGGAGGGACAGGGGGCTACAATGAGCAGTTCTTC; CDR3: CASSVGGTGGYNEQFF
V: TRBV4-1; size: many; J: TRBJ2-7; D: .; DNA: TGCGCCAGCAGCCAAGTCCCGGAGAAGTCCTACGAGCAGTACTTC; CDR3: CASSQVPEKSYEQYF
V: TRBV6-1; size: medium-sized; J: TRBJ2-2; D: .; DNA: TGTGCCAGCCGTCCGAACACCGGGGAGCTGTTTTTT; CDR3: CASRPNTGELFF
V: TRBV20-1; size: many; J: TRBJ2-7; D: .; DNA: TGCAGTGCTAGGGCCGTGAGAGACGAGCAGTACTTC; CDR3: CSARAVRDEQYF
V: TRBV24-1; size: .; J: TRBJ2-5; D: .; DNA: TGTGCCACCAGTGATCTAGGATCCCAAGAGACCCAGTACTTC; CDR3: CATSDLGSQETQYF
V: TRBV12-3/TRBV12-4; size: many; J: TRBJ2-1; D: .; DNA: TGTGCCAGCAGTTTTTCGCGGACCCCGATCCAAACGTTCTTC; CDR3: CASSFSRTPIQTFF
V: TRBV9; size: few; J: TRBJ2-1; D: TRBD1; DNA: TGTGCCAGCAGCGCCTGGACAGGCCAAAATGAGCAGTTCTTC; CDR3: CASSAWTGQNEQFF
V: TRBV15; size: .; J: TRBJ2-3; D: TRBD2; DNA: TGTGCCACCAGCAGAGATCTTAGCGGGGGCCTCGGGGCAGATACGCAGTATTTT; CDR3: CATSRDLSGGLGADTQYF
V: TRBV10-2; size: .; J: TRBJ2-5; D: .; DNA: TGCGCCAGCAGTGAGAACCCCTACGGGGGAGAAAAACAAGAGACCCAGTACTTC; CDR3: CASSENPYGGEKQETQYF
V: TRBV28; size: many; J: TRBJ2-7; D: .; DNA: TGTGCCAGCAGTTTCTTGGGAGCCTCGGGCGAGCAGTACTTC; CDR3: CASSFLGASGEQYF
V: TRBV9; size: few; J: TRBJ2-1; D: TRBD1; DNA: TGTGCCAGCAGCTCCTCCGGGACAGGGCGAGATGAGCAGTTCTTC; CDR3: CASSSSGTGRDEQFF
V: TRBV18; size: many; J: TRBJ2-7; D: .; DNA: TGTGCCAGCTCACCACTTCCGGACAGCATCTACGAGCAGTACTTC; CDR3: CASSPLPDSIYEQYF
V: TRBV9; size: many; J: TRBJ2-7; D: .; DNA: TGTGCCAGCAGCGTAGGGTTAGAGGGGTTCCACGAGCAGTACTTC; CDR3: CASSVGLEGFHEQYF
V: TRBV20-1; size: .; J: TRBJ2-2; D: .; DNA: TGCAGTGCTAGGCAACCGGGAACAACCGGGGAGCTGTTTTTT; CDR3: CSARQPGTTGELFF
V: TRBV12-3/TRBV12-4; size: many; J: TRBJ1-5; D: .; DNA: TGTGCCAGCAGCTCAAGGGTAGGCAATCAGCCCCAGCATTTT; CDR3: CASSSRVGNQPQHF
V: TRBV5-1; size: .; J: TRBJ2-1; D: TRBD2; DNA: TGCGCCAGCAGCTACGGGACTAGCGGCAATGAGCAGTTCTTC; CDR3: CASSYGTSGNEQFF
V: TRBV30; size: few; J: TRBJ2-7; D: .; DNA: TGTGCCTGGAGTGTAGGAATTGGAAGGTACGAGCAGTACTTC; CDR3: CAWSVGIGRYEQYF
V: TRBV5-1; size: many; J: TRBJ1-1; D: TRBD1; DNA: TGCGCCAGCAGGGAGGGACAGGGGTGGCGGGACACTGAAGCTTTCTTT; CDR3: CASREGQGWRDTEAFF
V: TRBV29-1; size: many; J: TRBJ2-5; D: TRBD1; DNA: TGCAGCGTGGGGGACAGCCAAGAGACCCAGTACTTC; CDR3: CSVGDSQETQYF
V: TRBV6-5; size: many; J: TRBJ1-6; D: .; DNA: TGTGCCAGCAGTTACTCGATTCTTGGGAGCTCCTATAATTCACCCCTCCACTTT; CDR3: CASSYSILGSSYNSPLHF
V: TRBV7-6; size: many; J: TRBJ2-1; D: TRBD2; DNA: TGTGCCAGCAGCCGTTCTAGCGGGTTTGACAATGAGCAGTTCTTC; CDR3: CASSRSSGFDNEQFF